This TCR beta chain is drawn from a study of spatial heterogeneity in lung cancer. For the study at large: Across the raw uncorrected reads, a unique TCR and UMI combination was observed, on average, more than ten times.

The library protocol tagged each TCR cDNA with a unique molecular identifier. TCRdb reprocessed the 5' RACE reads via MiXCR and lists one record per CDR3 protein. Here the sample spans around 40,000 distinct CDR3 sequences, around 5.8% being singletons. This clonotype was recorded many times. Documented time point: sample taken at primary tumor resection. Frozen PBMC, nontumor lung or tumor provided whole RNA, which was sequenced unsorted. Donors were about 70 untreated early-stage non-small cell lung cancer patients. CDR1 is SGHKS, CDR2 YYEKEE, per germline (reference sequence). V lost 5 bases to trimming and J lost 4 bases; unmatched junction nucleotides: 11. This CDR3 has 17 residues.

The clonotype comes from a male donor with early-stage non-small cell lung cancer. The chain links TRBV5-5 to TRBJ2-1; 11 bases fit TRBD2. The sequencing used PBMCs, collected at surgery. CDR3 amino acids: CASSFGEGLAAYNEQFF. The CDR3 coding sequence is TGTGCCAGCAGTTTTGGGGAGGGACTAGCGGCGTACAATGAGCAGTTCTTC.